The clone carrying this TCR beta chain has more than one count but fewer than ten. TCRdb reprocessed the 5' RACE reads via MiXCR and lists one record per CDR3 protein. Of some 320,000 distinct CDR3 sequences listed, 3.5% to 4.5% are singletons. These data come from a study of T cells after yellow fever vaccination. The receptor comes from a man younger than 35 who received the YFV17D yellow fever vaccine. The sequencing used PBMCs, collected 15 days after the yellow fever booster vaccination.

CDR3 DNA sequence: TGCAGCGCTAGACCTGGGACTAGCTCCTACAATGAGCAGTTCTTC. As protein: CSARPGTSSYNEQFF. V usage is TRBV29-1 and J usage is TRBJ2-1, with 8 bases aligning to TRBD2. Germline V CDR1 and CDR2: SQVTM, ANQGSEA. The CDR3 length is 15 residues. Losses at the gene ends were 7 bases for V and 0 bases for J; bases not matched to a gene: 8.